This T cell receptor (beta chain) was sequenced during a study of cytomegalovirus exposure and HLA in healthy donors. Study-level points and caveats: The classifier was said to identify cytomegalovirus status with high specificity and sensitivity. Excluded: some indistinguishable V segments such as TRBV6-2 and TRBV6-3. The study had only CMV serostatus as immune exposure information. A later analysis reportedly found that, within productive TCRs, an Asian-associated ancestry cluster had fewer N-insertions than the mean observed across the approximately 700 donors.

The study ran its PCR with 60 Vbeta and 13 Jbeta primers. The method was immunoSEQ multiplex PCR; TCRdb's version includes in-frame clones alone and lacks a portion of them. Across roughly 55,000 clones, the top ten clones capture roughly 9.6% of the sample. A remark on this clone: Its antigen remains unidentified.

V gave up 0 bases and J gave up 7 bases; unmatched junction bases: 15. CDR1 is LNHNV, CDR2 YYDKDF, per germline (reference sequence). This CDR3 spans 18 amino acids. The receptor was derived from a man between 45 and 60 years old in good health and CMV-seropositive. Input material: PBMCs. V gene TRBV15 combines with J gene TRBJ1-5; 7 bases agree with TRBD1. CDR3 residues: CATSRDRRGSPGGQPQHF. The CDR3 DNA reads TGTGCCACCAGCAGAGATAGAAGGGGGTCTCCAGGGGGGCAGCCCCAGCATTTT. The full variable domain, in which reference TRBV15 and TRBJ1-5 provide the parts outside the CDR3, is DAMVIQNPRYQVTQFGKPVTLSCSQTLNHNVMYWYQQKSSQAPKLLFHYYDKDFNNEADTPDNFQSRRPNTSFCFLDIRSPGLGDTAMYLCATSRDRRGSPGGQPQHFGDGTRLSIL.